The 31 T cell receptor beta chains reported below all come from one sample, sequenced in a study of blood T cell repertoires in COVID-19. Sequenced by immunoSEQ multiplex PCR; TCRdb stores in-frame clones only, minus some. The table lists a few hundred thousand clones, about 80% of them singletons. The sequencing sample was made of peripheral blood. These receptors all stem from a person aged 70 to 79 with COVID-19, enrolled during active disease.

The V gene is TRBV7-8, the J gene TRBJ1-1, with 9 bases lining up with TRBD1. The CDR3 extends over 15 amino acids. J lost 4 bases, V lost 5 bases, and 8 bases had no gene match. The germline V gene encodes CDR1 SGHVS and CDR2 FQNEAQ. As DNA, the CDR3 is TGTGCCAGCAGCCCCCGGGACAGGGATTTCACTGAAGCTTTCTTT. Translating it yields CASSPRDRDFTEAFF.

The rearrangement joins TRBV19 to TRBJ1-2; TRBD1 agrees at 7 bases. V shed 5 bases and J 6 bases; nucleotides not matched to a gene: 9. Germline V lookup: CDR1 LNHDA, CDR2 SQIVND (reference sequence). This CDR3 region has 14 residues. The CDR3 spells CASSLRQGVDGYTF. The CDR3 coding sequence is TGTGCCAGTAGTCTCCGACAGGGCGTTGATGGCTACACCTTC.

V usage is TRBV11-3 and J usage is TRBJ2-1; D might be TRBD2 (5 bases). CDR3 length equals 12 residues. CDR1 is SGHNT, CDR2 YENEEA, per germline. V lost 0 bases to trimming and J lost 10 bases, with 7 bases between them. In nucleotides, the CDR3 is TGTGCCAGCAGCTTAGAACTAGGGGAGCAGTTCTTC. Amino acids: CASSLELGEQFF.

Only a few counts were recorded for this clone. This chain connects TRBV19 to TRBJ1-4; D is uncertain. Trimming stripped 3 bases from V and 0 bases from J, with 11 bases between. Per the germline V gene, CDR1 is LNHDA and CDR2 is SQIVND (reference sequence). CDR3 size: 16 residues. CDR3 coding DNA: TGTGCCAGTAGTATTGCCCAGAAGTCAACTAATGAAAAACTGTTTTTT. Protein sequence: CASSIAQKSTNEKLFF.

The CDR3: CASSHGTVGNTIYF. In DNA form, the CDR3 reads TGTGCCAGCAGCCACGGGACAGTGGGAAACACCATATATTTT. The rearrangement uses TRBV28 and TRBJ1-3, with 7 nucleotides matching TRBD1. Germline loops: CDR1 MDHEN, CDR2 SYDVKM. The CDR3 runs 14 residues. J lost 4 bases, V lost 6 bases, and 6 bases had no gene match.

V and J are TRBV27 and TRBJ2-2; tentatively, D is TRBD2 (5 bases). V was pared by 1 base and J by 4 bases, with 10 bases between. Germline V gene lookup returns CDR1 MNHEY and CDR2 SMNVEV (reference sequence). The CDR3 consists of 15 residues. The CDR3 DNA sequence: TGTGCCAGCAGTTTATTAGCCAGCGGCACCGGGGAGCTGTTTTTT. Amino acid sequence: CASSLLASGTGELFF.

This clone came up a few times. The V gene is TRBV6-5, the J gene TRBJ1-2; tentative D call: TRBD1 (6 bases). Germline V CDR1 and CDR2: MNHEY, SVGAGI. Trimming shortened V by 7 bases and J by 8 bases, and 11 bases separated the two germline ends. This CDR3 comprises 11 residues. The CDR3 is CASKNTGGYTF. The CDR3 coding sequence is TGTGCCAGCAAAAATACAGGGGGCTACACCTTC.

V and J are TRBV28 and TRBJ2-1; 11 positions match TRBD2. From germline, CDR1 is MDHEN and CDR2 SYDVKM. The CDR3 has 16 residues. V lost 6 bases, J lost 3 bases, and 7 bases stayed unmatched. The CDR3 here is CASSWGSGGDYNEQFF. CDR3 sequence (DNA): TGTGCCAGCAGCTGGGGTAGCGGGGGGGACTACAATGAGCAGTTCTTC. Using reference TRBV28 and TRBJ2-1 for the parts outside the CDR3, the full variable domain is DVKVTQSSRYLVKRTGEKVFLECVQDMDHENMFWYRQDPGLGLRLIYFSYDVKMKEKGDIPEGYSVSREKKERFSLILESASTNQTSMYLCASSWGSGGDYNEQFFGPGTRLTVL.

The chain uses TRBV5-1 and TRBJ1-4, with TRBD1 matching over 8 bases. Germline lookup yields CDR1 SGHRS and CDR2 YFSETQ. This CDR3 is 16 amino acids long. The V segment lost 3 bases and the J segment 6 bases; nucleotides outside the gene matches: 10. CDR3 DNA: TGCGCCAGCAGCTCAAGGACAGGGTCGGGGGATGAAAAACTGTTTTTT. The encoded protein is CASSSRTGSGDEKLFF.

This clone appeared a single time. V gene TRBV10-2 combines with J gene TRBJ1-1; D unclear. Per the germline V gene, CDR1 is WSHSY and CDR2 is SAAADI. The CDR3 is 14 residues long. The V and J ends lost 6 bases and 0 bases respectively, with 11 bases between them. DNA for the CDR3: TGCGCCAGCAGGTATGAGATGGTGAACACTGAAGCTTTCTTT. Translating gives CASRYEMVNTEAFF.

V usage is TRBV30 and J usage is TRBJ1-4; 8 positions match TRBD1. Germline assignment: CDR1 GTSNPN and CDR2 SVGIG (reference sequence). V dropped 1 base and J dropped 4; count of bases not matched to a gene: 5. This CDR3 comprises 15 residues. The CDR3 region is CAWSARTGNNEKLFF. CDR3 sequence (DNA): TGTGCCTGGAGTGCCCGGACAGGGAATAATGAAAAACTGTTTTTT.

The genes are TRBV6-2 or TRBV6-3 and TRBJ2-2, with TRBD2 matching 14 bases. Germline values: CDR1 MNHEY, CDR2 SVGEGT. This CDR3 has 17 amino acids. V trimming: 5 bases; J trimming: 6 bases; junction bases outside the gene matches: 8. The CDR3 region has the DNA TGTGCCAGCAGTACGGGACTAGCGGGGGCCCCCCCCGGGGAGCTGTTTTTT. Translating gives CASSTGLAGAPPGELFF.

The chain employs TRBV25-1 and TRBJ2-3, with 10 bases identical to TRBD2. The germline V gene has CDR1 MGHDK and CDR2 SYGVNS. J lost 2 bases, V lost 9 bases, and 8 bases had no gene match. CDR3 length: 15 residues. In nucleotides, the CDR3 is TGTGCCAGTTTTTCTAGCGGGGGCTCCACAGATACGCAGTATTTT. This encodes CASFSSGGSTDTQYF.

The chain uses TRBV23-1 and TRBJ1-2; a possible D gene is TRBD1 (5 bases). TRBV23-1 is filed as an ORF, its function uncertain. With 0 bases removed from V and 7 bases from J, the gap between germline ends came to 15 bases. The CDR3 runs to 15 residues. This CDR3 is CASSQSLPGFGGYTF. The CDR3 DNA is TGCGCCAGCAGTCAATCGTTGCCAGGGTTTGGTGGCTACACCTTC.

The chain has TRBV5-6 and TRBJ1-2; TRBD1 agrees at 7 bases. Germline trimming cut 2 bases from V and 4 bases from J; bases unmatched to any gene: 5. CDR1 and CDR2 (germline): SGHDT, YYEEEE. The CDR3 runs to 14 residues. The CDR3 DNA reads as TGTGCCAGCAGCTTCCGGGACAGACCCTATGGCTACACCTTC. Translated: CASSFRDRPYGYTF.

The chain is built from TRBV5-6 and TRBJ2-7; 7 bases map to TRBD1. Germline trimming cut 2 bases from V and 2 bases from J; bases unmatched to any gene: 10. Looked up from germline, CDR1 is SGHDT and CDR2 is YYEEEE. The CDR3 totals 16 residues. CDR3 region: CASSFPRTGPAYEQYF. The CDR3 DNA follows: TGTGCCAGCAGCTTCCCTAGGACAGGCCCAGCCTACGAGCAGTACTTC.

In DNA form, the CDR3 reads TGTGCCAGCAGCTTAACAGACTCCTATAATTCACCCCTCCACTTT. It specifies CASSLTDSYNSPLHF. The gene calls are TRBV7-2 and TRBJ1-6, with D hard to call. The CDR3 covers 15 residues. Trimming pared 2 bases from V and 0 bases from J, leaving 5 bases between. Germline CDR1 is SGHTA and CDR2 is FQGNSA.

The chain's CDR3 is CAWSVQAGQGYTF. CDR3 DNA sequence: TGTGCCTGGAGTGTACAGGCAGGGCAAGGCTACACCTTC. This sequence joins TRBV30 and TRBJ1-2, with D perhaps TRBD1 (5 bases). The CDR3 has 13 amino acids. Germline V gives CDR1 GTSNPN, CDR2 SVGIG (reference sequence). Deletions cut 0 bases from V and 8 bases from J, with 13 bases between.

The chain carries TRBV7-2 and TRBJ1-2, with 8 positions matching TRBD1. V lost 5 bases, J lost 4 bases, and 3 bases stayed unmatched. CDR1 and CDR2 from the germline V gene are SGHTA and FQGNSA. CDR3 size: 13 residues. CDR3 residues: CASSDRGGYGYTF. As DNA, the CDR3 is TGTGCCAGCAGCGACAGGGGTGGCTATGGCTACACCTTC.

The chain joins TRBV5-1 to TRBJ2-3; TRBD2 matches at 10 bases. The CDR3 is made up of 16 amino acids. The germline CDR1 and CDR2 sequences are SGHRS and YFSETQ. V lost 0 bases and J lost 3; bases outside the gene matches: 4. The CDR3 sequence: CASSLDSGGMTDTQYF. The CDR3 coding sequence is TGCGCCAGCAGCTTGGATAGCGGGGGGATGACAGATACGCAGTATTTT.

V usage is TRBV27 and J usage is TRBJ2-1, with TRBD2 identical over 7 bases. Per the germline V gene, CDR1 is MNHEY and CDR2 is SMNVEV (reference sequence). This CDR3 region has 17 residues. J gave up 1 base and V 5 bases, and 11 bases lay outside the gene matches. CDR3 sequence reads: CASSPNPSGKSYNEQFF. The CDR3 DNA reads TGTGCCAGCAGTCCCAATCCTAGCGGTAAATCCTACAATGAGCAGTTCTTC.

This clone was picked up one time. The rearrangement joins TRBV18 to TRBJ1-1, with a weak D call TRBD1 (6 bases). Looked up from germline, CDR1 is KGHSH and CDR2 is LQKENI. Trimming removed 6 bases at V and 9 bases at J, with 17 bases between. The CDR3 spans 13 residues. The CDR3 sequence: CASSPGDTQKAFF. In nucleotides, the CDR3 is TGTGCCAGCTCCCCCGGGGACACGCAGAAAGCTTTCTTT.

The chain employs TRBV5-1 and TRBJ1-3; D is unclear. Germline V CDR1 and CDR2: SGHRS, YFSETQ. The CDR3 has 17 residues. Trimming took off 3 bases at V and 0 bases at J, with 16 bases between the two ends. In nucleotides, the CDR3 is TGCGCCAGCAGCTCGGGTAGCTTACCGTTCTCTGGAAACACCATATATTTT. It is translated as CASSSGSLPFSGNTIYF.

The genes are TRBV6-2 or TRBV6-3 and TRBJ1-1, with D tentatively TRBD1 (5 bases). Germline V gene data show CDR1 as MNHEY and CDR2 as SVGEGT. V dropped 2 bases and J dropped 1 base, with 14 bases sitting between them. This CDR3 comprises 16 residues. The CDR3, as DNA: TGTGCCAGCAGTTACAATTCTGCTACAGGGAACACTGAAGCTTTCTTT. Protein product: CASSYNSATGNTEAFF.

The V call is TRBV10-3, the J call TRBJ2-1; 8 bases fit TRBD2. Looked up from germline, CDR1 is ENHRY and CDR2 is SYGVKD. The CDR3 consists of 17 residues. The V gene end was trimmed by 6 bases and the J gene end by 0 bases; junction bases not matched to a gene: 10. The CDR3 nucleotides read TGTGCCATCAGGACCCGGATAGCGGGGAGCTCCTACAATGAGCAGTTCTTC. It translates to CAIRTRIAGSSYNEQFF.

This rearrangement joins TRBV7-3 to TRBJ1-3; D is uncertain. The CDR3 is made up of 13 amino acids. CDR1 and CDR2 (germline): SGHTA, FQGTGA. Trimming removed 1 base at V and 4 bases at J, with 5 bases between. The CDR3: CASSLKHGNTIYF. Written as DNA, the CDR3 is TGTGCCAGCAGCTTAAAACACGGAAACACCATATATTTT.

The gene calls are TRBV19 and TRBJ1-6; perhaps TRBD1 as D (6 bases). This CDR3 is 14 amino acids long. V lost 7 bases and J lost 8, with 15 bases in between. Germline-derived CDR1 and CDR2 are LNHDA and SQIVND (reference sequence). This chain's CDR3 is CASTGTGPHSPLHF. The CDR3, as DNA: TGTGCCAGTACGGGAACAGGGCCCCATTCACCCCTCCACTTT.

The chain links TRBV7-8 to TRBJ1-5, with D hard to call. Germline V CDR1 and CDR2: SGHVS, FQNEAQ. The CDR3 covers 18 residues. V was clipped by 1 base and J by 3 bases, with 19 bases between them. The CDR3 region is CASSLGLGRELNNQPQHF. The CDR3 DNA is TGTGCCAGCAGCTTAGGGTTAGGGAGGGAGTTAAACAATCAGCCCCAGCATTTT.

This clone was observed a single time. The chain couples TRBV28 to TRBJ1-2, with a weak D call TRBD1 (6 bases). The CDR3 runs 14 residues. The germline V gene encodes CDR1 MDHEN and CDR2 SYDVKM. V lost 1 base and J lost 7, with 13 bases in between. Here the CDR3 DNA reads TGTGCCAGCAGTTTATTACAGGGTCCTTCTGGCTACACCTTC. Translation gives CASSLLQGPSGYTF.

The CDR3 region is CASSVVDVGGGELFF. The DNA for the CDR3 is TGTGCCAGCAGCGTAGTTGATGTGGGGGGCGGGGAGCTGTTTTTT. V is TRBV9 and J is TRBJ2-2, with D perhaps matching TRBD2 (6 bases). The germline gives CDR1 SGDLS, CDR2 YYNGEE. The CDR3 is 15 amino acids. V was shortened by 0 bases and J by 7 bases, with 13 bases between the two germline ends.

This chain uses TRBV27 with TRBJ2-3, with a tentative D call TRBD1 (5 bases). Looked up from germline, CDR1 is MNHEY and CDR2 is SMNVEV (reference sequence). The CDR3 runs to 16 residues. Trimming left V 2 bases short and J 6 bases short, with 18 bases between. DNA of the CDR3: TGTGCCAGCAGTTTAGTCCTCCTTACAGGACCGGATACGCAGTATTTT. It is translated as CASSLVLLTGPDTQYF.